Listed below are T cell receptor beta chains from one sample, sequenced in a study of T-cell reconstitution after alpha-beta-depleted transplantation in children. TCRdb re-analysed the PCR reads in MiXCR, keeping a single row per CDR3 protein. The repertoire has approximately 650,000 distinct CDR3 sequences, about 12% of them found once; the top ten carry around 0.79%. The sequences come from PBMCs, collected before TCRalphabeta/CD19-depleted stem cell transplant. These receptors were taken from a girl aged 2 to 9 with congenital amegakaryocytic thrombocytopenia, due to receive a stem cell transplant. The CDR3 runs from the conserved cysteine through the conserved F or W. Fields, in order: J gene, D gene, V gene, CDR3 length, CDR3 protein. The D gene is left open where the match is weak.

J gene: TRBJ2-1
D gene: -
V gene: TRBV12-3/TRBV12-4
CDR3 length: 12
CDR3 protein: CASRTFYNEQFF

J gene: TRBJ2-7
D gene: -
V gene: TRBV20-1
CDR3 length: 13
CDR3 protein: CSASRTSSYEQYF

J gene: TRBJ2-7
D gene: TRBD2
V gene: TRBV5-1
CDR3 length: 13
CDR3 protein: CASSKGLAGDEYF

J gene: TRBJ2-7
D gene: -
V gene: TRBV5-1
CDR3 length: 11
CDR3 protein: CASSSLYEQNF

J gene: TRBJ2-3
D gene: TRBD2
V gene: TRBV11-1
CDR3 length: 17
CDR3 protein: CASSLVGLAGSTDTQYF

J gene: TRBJ2-1
D gene: -
V gene: TRBV10-3
CDR3 length: 11
CDR3 protein: CAISEYNEQFF

J gene: TRBJ2-3
D gene: TRBD2
V gene: TRBV12-3/TRBV12-4
CDR3 length: 15
CDR3 protein: CASHPGLEITDTQYF

J gene: TRBJ2-7
D gene: TRBD1
V gene: TRBV5-1
CDR3 length: 13
CDR3 protein: CASSMDRAREQYF

J gene: TRBJ2-7
D gene: -
V gene: TRBV7-2
CDR3 length: 12
CDR3 protein: CASRSGWYEQYF

J gene: TRBJ2-3
D gene: TRBD2
V gene: TRBV4-2
CDR3 length: 17
CDR3 protein: CASSQPPGLAGSDTQYF

J gene: TRBJ1-1
D gene: -
V gene: TRBV30
CDR3 length: 15
CDR3 protein: CAWSVSGSMNTEAFF

J gene: TRBJ2-1
D gene: -
V gene: TRBV25-1
CDR3 length: 12
CDR3 protein: CASSERDNEQFF

J gene: TRBJ1-1
D gene: -
V gene: TRBV19
CDR3 length: 14
CDR3 protein: CASSPGTLETEAFF

J gene: TRBJ2-4
D gene: -
V gene: TRBV12-3/TRBV12-4
CDR3 length: 16
CDR3 protein: CASRLGTPTDKNIQYF

J gene: TRBJ2-7
D gene: TRBD1
V gene: TRBV5-1
CDR3 length: 15
CDR3 protein: CASSFWDRASNEQYF

J gene: TRBJ2-7
D gene: -
V gene: TRBV5-1
CDR3 length: 14
CDR3 protein: CASSLEGLPYEQYF

J gene: TRBJ2-7
D gene: TRBD2
V gene: TRBV5-1
CDR3 length: 18
CDR3 protein: CASSLETSGRISRSQQYF

J gene: TRBJ2-7
D gene: -
V gene: TRBV7-2
CDR3 length: 13
CDR3 protein: CASSLSRPGEQYF

J gene: TRBJ2-1
D gene: -
V gene: TRBV7-8
CDR3 length: 13
CDR3 protein: CASSLMTTNEQFF

J gene: TRBJ2-3
D gene: TRBD1
V gene: TRBV27
CDR3 length: 16
CDR3 protein: CASSGQGQIPTDTQYF

J gene: TRBJ2-3
D gene: -
V gene: TRBV11-2
CDR3 length: 12
CDR3 protein: CASSLDGVAQYF

J gene: TRBJ2-1
D gene: -
V gene: TRBV21-1
CDR3 length: 15
CDR3 protein: CASSTGGYRSDEQFF

J gene: TRBJ2-3
D gene: -
V gene: TRBV12-3/TRBV12-4
CDR3 length: 14
CDR3 protein: CASSRPEGTDTQYF

J gene: TRBJ2-3
D gene: TRBD2
V gene: TRBV18
CDR3 length: 15
CDR3 protein: CASSPGLAGDHTQYF

J gene: TRBJ1-4
D gene: -
V gene: TRBV5-1
CDR3 length: 14
CDR3 protein: CASSPERTNEKLFF

J gene: TRBJ2-7
D gene: -
V gene: TRBV20-1
CDR3 length: 11
CDR3 protein: CSARGPLEQYF

J gene: TRBJ1-4
D gene: -
V gene: TRBV12-3/TRBV12-4
CDR3 length: 13
CDR3 protein: CASSSDLGEKLFF

J gene: TRBJ1-2
D gene: TRBD1
V gene: TRBV27
CDR3 length: 14
CDR3 protein: CASSPRTGSGGYTF

J gene: TRBJ1-4
D gene: -
V gene: TRBV7-9
CDR3 length: 15
CDR3 protein: CASSFNRASNEKLFF

J gene: TRBJ1-1
D gene: -
V gene: TRBV5-5
CDR3 length: 15
CDR3 protein: CASSPTGLTGPEAFF

J gene: TRBJ2-5
D gene: -
V gene: TRBV20-1
CDR3 length: 15
CDR3 protein: CSGSPGRTNPETQYF

J gene: TRBJ1-4
D gene: -
V gene: TRBV5-1
CDR3 length: 16
CDR3 protein: CASRDRPDVVNEKLFF

J gene: TRBJ1-4
D gene: TRBD1
V gene: TRBV18
CDR3 length: 15
CDR3 protein: CASSPLGQANEKLFF

J gene: TRBJ1-1
D gene: -
V gene: TRBV5-1
CDR3 length: 16
CDR3 protein: CASSPNRPGANTEAFF

J gene: TRBJ2-2
D gene: -
V gene: TRBV20-1
CDR3 length: 13
CDR3 protein: CSARDYNTGELFF

J gene: TRBJ2-4
D gene: -
V gene: TRBV5-1
CDR3 length: 16
CDR3 protein: CASSRGSRETKNIQYF

J gene: TRBJ1-1
D gene: TRBD1
V gene: TRBV5-1
CDR3 length: 15
CDR3 protein: CASSSNDRGPVEAFF

J gene: TRBJ2-7
D gene: TRBD2
V gene: TRBV12-3/TRBV12-4
CDR3 length: 19
CDR3 protein: CASSPTSGLTPTFSYEQYF

J gene: TRBJ1-2
D gene: -
V gene: TRBV6-5
CDR3 length: 15
CDR3 protein: CASSSGLRGGYGYTF

J gene: TRBJ2-1
D gene: -
V gene: TRBV29-1
CDR3 length: 14
CDR3 protein: CSVSPPRQTNEQFF

J gene: TRBJ2-3
D gene: -
V gene: TRBV27
CDR3 length: 13
CDR3 protein: CASRTLDTDTQYF

J gene: TRBJ1-2
D gene: -
V gene: TRBV12-3/TRBV12-4
CDR3 length: 13
CDR3 protein: CASSLLGAEGYTF

J gene: TRBJ1-2
D gene: -
V gene: TRBV4-1
CDR3 length: 13
CDR3 protein: CASSQEPVYGYTF